The 20 T cell receptor beta chains below come from one sample, sequenced in a study of blood T cell repertoires in COVID-19. The method was immunoSEQ multiplex PCR; TCRdb's version includes in-frame clones alone and lacks a portion of them. This repertoire shows 300,000 to 350,000 clones, around 90% found once; its top ten account for about 2%. Sequences were obtained from peripheral blood. The receptors derive from a young man with active or convalescent COVID-19.

V usage is TRBV6-1 and J usage is TRBJ2-7; D perhaps matches TRBD2 (7 bases). The CDR3 loop spans 16 amino acids. V lost 0 bases, J lost 6 bases, and 18 bases lay in between. CDR1 MNHNS and CDR2 SASEGT come from the germline V gene. CDR3 protein: CASSEALRGAHLEQYF. The CDR3 nucleotides read TGTGCCAGCAGTGAAGCGCTTCGGGGGGCACACCTCGAGCAGTACTTC.

The chain carries TRBV6-5 and TRBJ2-5; TRBD2 might be the D (5 bases). The CDR3 loop spans 15 amino acids. Trimming cost V 4 bases and J 0 bases, with 12 bases left between them. Germline lookup yields CDR1 MNHEY and CDR2 SVGAGI. CDR3 sequence: CASSSAKADQETQYF. CDR3 nucleotide sequence: TGTGCCAGCAGTTCCGCCAAAGCGGACCAAGAGACCCAGTACTTC.

The V and J genes are TRBV4-3 and TRBJ2-3; 11 bases are shared with TRBD2. CDR3 length: 15 residues. Trimming cost V 4 bases and J 6 bases; bases outside gene matches: 6. The V gene's germline CDR1 is LGHNA and CDR2 YSLEER. This CDR3 is CASSLTSGGGDTQYF. CDR3 nucleotides: TGCGCCAGCAGCCTCACTAGCGGGGGAGGGGATACGCAGTATTTT.

The CDR3 sequence is CATHPAGSGELFF. Here the CDR3 DNA reads TGTGCCACGCATCCGGCGGGGTCCGGGGAGCTGTTTTTT. V and J are TRBV10-3 and TRBJ2-2; D is possibly TRBD2 (6 bases). The CDR3 is made up of 13 amino acids. V lost 10 bases and J 6 bases, leaving 15 bases between the germline ends. Germline V CDR1 and CDR2: ENHRY, SYGVKD.

This sequence joins TRBV28 and TRBJ1-1; D gene unclear. The CDR3 totals 13 residues. V lost 5 bases, J lost 11 bases, and 18 bases lay in between. From germline, CDR1 is MDHEN and CDR2 SYDVKM. Written as DNA, the CDR3 is TGTGCCAGCAGTCGTAGTAGGGTGAGGGCTGCTTTCTTT. Amino acid sequence: CASSRSRVRAAFF.

The chain joins TRBV25-1 to TRBJ2-3, with D tentatively TRBD2 (5 bases). This CDR3 is built from 12 residues. The V gene lost 6 bases and the J gene lost 8 bases, with 12 bases spanning the gap. The germline V gene encodes CDR1 MGHDK and CDR2 SYGVNS. The CDR3 protein is CASRSFRGTQYF. DNA for the CDR3: TGTGCCAGCAGGTCTTTCCGGGGTACGCAGTATTTT.

The CDR3: CATSQGFIQYF. CDR3 nucleotides: TGTGCCACCTCACAGGGATTCATTCAGTACTTC. The rearrangement links TRBV6-5 to TRBJ2-4; perhaps TRBD1 as D (6 bases). The CDR3 covers 11 residues. CDR1 and CDR2 (germline): MNHEY, SVGAGI. V lost 10 bases and J 9 bases, leaving 13 bases between the germline ends.

The chain has TRBV18 and TRBJ2-7, with 8 bases matching TRBD1. With 3 bases clipped from V and 3 bases from J, the junction kept 7 bases outside the gene matches. In germline, CDR1 is KGHSH, CDR2 LQKENI. CDR3 size: 15 residues. CDR3 DNA sequence: TGTGCCAGCTCACCCAGGGGGCACAGGGACTACGAGCAGTACTTC. Protein product: CASSPRGHRDYEQYF.

CDR3 sequence (DNA): TGTGCCAGCAGTCCCCCCCTATCTAGCAATCAGCCCCAGCATTTT. Its protein product is CASSPPLSSNQPQHF. The rearrangement links TRBV28 to TRBJ1-5, with D unresolved. The germline CDR1 and CDR2 sequences are MDHEN and SYDVKM. CDR3 length: 15 amino acids. Trimming stripped 5 bases from V and 0 bases from J, with 11 bases between.

The gene calls are TRBV4-1 and TRBJ1-3; unclear D gene. The CDR3 runs 15 residues. Per germline, CDR1 MGHRA and CDR2 YSYEKL. Trimming took off 1 base at V and 2 bases at J, with 9 bases between the two ends. Here the CDR3 reads CASSQVRLAGNTIYF. The CDR3 DNA reads TGCGCCAGCAGCCAAGTCAGATTGGCTGGAAACACCATATATTTT.

V usage is TRBV11-2 and J usage is TRBJ2-3; a weak D match, TRBD2 (5 bases). CDR1 and CDR2 from the germline V gene are SGHAT and FQNNGV. CDR3 size: 14 residues. V shed 3 bases and J shed 4 bases, with 11 bases lying between them. CDR3 coding DNA: TGTGCCAGCAGCTTCTCTAGCTTCGCAGATACGCAGTATTTT. Protein product: CASSFSSFADTQYF.

The chain uses TRBV11-2 and TRBJ1-1, with a tentative D call TRBD1 (5 bases). Trimming took 0 bases from V and 1 from J, leaving 12 bases between them. Germline loops: CDR1 SGHAT, CDR2 FQNNGV. The CDR3 contains 16 residues. Here the CDR3 reads CASSLDSGRRNTEAFF. For the CDR3, the DNA is TGTGCCAGCAGCTTAGATTCAGGGAGGAGGAACACTGAAGCTTTCTTT.

The rearrangement links TRBV6-2 or TRBV6-3 to TRBJ2-3; 7 bases are shared with TRBD1. This CDR3 is 16 amino acids long. Germline lookup yields CDR1 MNHEY and CDR2 SVGEGT. The V gene end was trimmed by 5 bases and the J gene end by 2 bases; junction bases not matched to a gene: 10. The CDR3 is CASSPADRAYTDTQYF. The CDR3 DNA is TGTGCCAGCAGTCCCGCCGACAGGGCGTACACAGATACGCAGTATTTT.

This chain connects TRBV29-1 to TRBJ2-7, with D possibly being TRBD2 (6 bases). Germline V gene lookup returns CDR1 SQVTM and CDR2 ANQGSEA. V was shortened by 6 bases and J by 6 bases, with 12 bases between the two germline ends. The CDR3 has 11 residues. The CDR3, as DNA: TGCAGCGTGCGGAGGGGAGGCGAGCAGTACTTC. Translation: CSVRRGGEQYF.

The chain joins TRBV27 to TRBJ1-5; no reliable D call. Trimming left V 3 bases short and J 9 bases short, with 12 bases between. This CDR3 contains 13 residues. Germline V lookup: CDR1 MNHEY, CDR2 SMNVEV (reference sequence). In DNA, the CDR3 is TGTGCCAGCAGTTTTTCGGGTGGAGCGCCCCAGCATTTT. This codes for CASSFSGGAPQHF.

The chain carries TRBV11-2 and TRBJ2-1; D gene unclear. Trimming stripped 2 bases from V and 5 bases from J, with 10 bases between. Germline CDR1 reads SGHAT; CDR2 reads FQNNGV. The length of the CDR3 is 14 residues. CDR3: CASSLSVRDNEQFF. CDR3 bases: TGTGCCAGCAGCTTAAGCGTCAGAGACAATGAGCAGTTCTTC.

This clone was detected a few times. The J gene is TRBJ1-1, the V gene TRBV11-2, with D perhaps TRBD1 (5 bases). With 6 bases removed from V and 3 bases from J, the gap between germline ends came to 17 bases. Germline V gene data show CDR1 as SGHAT and CDR2 as FQNNGV. The length of the CDR3 is 15 residues. The CDR3 protein is CASRSNGGIDTEAFF. The DNA for the CDR3 is TGTGCCAGCAGGTCAAACGGGGGAATAGACACTGAAGCTTTCTTT.

J is TRBJ2-2 and V is TRBV28, with 11 bases that match TRBD2. Per the germline V gene, CDR1 is MDHEN and CDR2 is SYDVKM. This CDR3 is 18 amino acids long. J was trimmed by 9 bases and V by 5 bases; bases with no gene match: 17. For the CDR3, the DNA is TGTGCCAGCAGTCCCAGTCCTAGCGGGAGGAAGGGACAAAGGGAGCTGTTTTTT. It encodes CASSPSPSGRKGQRELFF.

V gene TRBV5-1 combines with J gene TRBJ2-6; D is possibly TRBD1 (6 bases). The CDR3 extends over 15 amino acids. V was cut by 0 bases and J by 4 bases, with 8 bases left in between. Germline values: CDR1 SGHRS, CDR2 YFSETQ. The CDR3: CASSLGGPGANVLTF. In DNA form, the CDR3 reads TGCGCCAGCAGCTTGGGGGGGCCCGGGGCCAACGTCCTGACTTTC.

The V gene is TRBV9, the J gene TRBJ1-4; D gene unclear. This CDR3 has 15 residues. Trimming removed 4 bases from V and 0 bases from J, with 10 bases in between. Germline CDR1 reads SGDLS; CDR2 reads YYNGEE. As DNA, the CDR3 is TGTGCCAGCAGCCCAAGCGTTGCAACTAATGAAAAACTGTTTTTT. It translates to CASSPSVATNEKLFF.